Listed here are 15 T cell receptor beta chains from one sample, sequenced in a study of cytomegalovirus exposure and HLA in healthy donors (dated by TCRdb to 2016 to 2017). Receptor libraries were prepared by the immunoSEQ multiplex PCR assay. For the multiplex PCR, a mixture combining 60 forward primers for TCR Vbeta segments and 13 reverse primers for TCR Jbeta segments was used. TCRdb retrieved this table from immuneACCESS and kept in-frame rearrangements only. Not all clones are present; in checked studies, unresolved V genes account for under half, and no reason is known for the remainder. Counted in this sample were 190,000 or so clones; 75% to 85% of them appeared once. Under 0.85% of the sample is held by the ten biggest clonotypes. Sequencing was done on a sample of PBMCs. The receptors originated from a boy between 10 and 17 years old in good health and CMV-seronegative.

This clone is a singleton in its sample. V is TRBV5-1 and J is TRBJ2-7, with TRBD1 matching over 9 bases. V lost 0 bases to trimming and J lost 3 bases; unmatched junction nucleotides: 4. The CDR3 consists of 15 residues. Per the germline V gene, CDR1 is SGHRS and CDR2 is YFSETQ. CDR3 nucleotides: TGCGCCAGCAGCTTGGATGGGACAGGGCACTACGAGCAGTACTTC. Translation gives CASSLDGTGHYEQYF.

The rearrangement links TRBV7-9 to TRBJ2-2; TRBD2 might be the D (5 bases). The length of the CDR3 is 14 residues. Germline V CDR1 and CDR2: SEHNR, FQNEAQ (reference sequence). The germline V and J ends were trimmed by 2 bases and 4 bases, with 8 bases remaining between them. CDR3 sequence reads: CASSLPTITGELFF. DNA of the CDR3: TGTGCCAGCAGCTTACCGACTATCACCGGGGAGCTGTTTTTT.

V is TRBV4-1 and J is TRBJ1-5; D not certain. The CDR3 covers 15 residues. Germline lookup yields CDR1 MGHRA and CDR2 YSYEKL. With 0 bases removed from V and 6 bases from J, the gap between germline ends came to 12 bases. The DNA of the CDR3 is TGCGCCAGCAGCCAAGATGAGGCCGCCAGTCAGCCCCAGCATTTT. It is translated as CASSQDEAASQPQHF.

V is TRBV5-4 and J is TRBJ1-3; D is unclear. Per the germline V gene, CDR1 is SGHNT and CDR2 is YYREEE (reference sequence). The CDR3 loop spans 14 amino acids. Deletions cut 0 bases from V and 1 base from J, with 5 bases between. The CDR3 reads CASSLGSSGNTIYF. The DNA for the CDR3 is TGTGCCAGCAGCTTGGGCAGTTCTGGAAACACCATATATTTT. Drawing the rest from reference TRBV5-4 and TRBJ1-3, the complete variable domain is ETGVTQSPTHLIKTRGQQVTLRCSSQSGHNTVSWYQQALGQGPQFIFQYYREEENGRGNFPPRFSGLQFPNYSSELNVNALELDDSALYLCASSLGSSGNTIYFGEGSWLTVV.

V and J are TRBV2 and TRBJ1-1; possibly TRBD1 for D (5 bases). Germline lookup yields CDR1 SNHLY and CDR2 FYNNEI. Trimming cost V 8 bases and J 3 bases, with 7 bases left between them. The CDR3 sequence is 11 residues long. The CDR3 coding sequence is TGTGCCAGCGGAGGGGACACTGAAGCTTTCTTT. Residues: CASGGDTEAFF.

This clone turned up a few times. The rearrangement joins TRBV11-2 to TRBJ1-5; D may be TRBD1 (5 bases). Germline CDR1 is SGHAT and CDR2 is FQNNGV. The CDR3 loop spans 15 amino acids. Trimming shortened V by 2 bases and J by 4 bases, and 12 bases separated the two germline ends. CDR3 residues: CASSLLSGLNQPQHF. For the CDR3, the DNA is TGTGCCAGCAGCTTATTATCAGGGCTTAATCAGCCCCAGCATTTT.

The table lists this clone with a count of one. The chain is built from TRBV30 and TRBJ1-1, with 7 nucleotides matching TRBD1. The trim removed 1 base at V and 2 bases at J, leaving 10 bases unmatched. Germline V CDR1 and CDR2: GTSNPN, SVGIG (reference sequence). This CDR3 comprises 16 residues. The CDR3 coding sequence is TGTGCCTGGAGTGAAACAGGGGTGTTTGACAACACTGAAGCTTTCTTT. This gives the protein CAWSETGVFDNTEAFF. Complete variable domain (other parts from reference TRBV30 and TRBJ1-1): SQTIHQWPATLVQPVGSPLSLECTVEGTSNPNLYWYRQAAGRGLQLLFYSVGIGQISSEVPQNLSASRPQDRQFILSSKKLLLSDSGFYLCAWSETGVFDNTEAFFGQGTRLTVV.

This clone was recorded once. The chain couples TRBV5-1 to TRBJ1-1; possible D gene TRBD1, 6 bases. V lost 5 bases and J 3 bases, leaving 17 bases between the germline ends. CDR3 length: 15 residues. From germline, CDR1 is SGHRS and CDR2 YFSETQ. CDR3 sequence: CASRLQGLWDTEAFF. The DNA for the CDR3 is TGCGCCAGCAGATTACAGGGTCTGTGGGACACTGAAGCTTTCTTT.

J is TRBJ1-2 and V is TRBV6-5, with D perhaps TRBD1 (6 bases). The germline V gene encodes CDR1 MNHEY and CDR2 SVGAGI. Trimming removed 6 bases at V and 4 bases at J, with 15 bases between. The CDR3 covers 14 residues. CDR3 sequence reads: CASRRVQGPYGYTF. DNA for the CDR3: TGTGCCAGCAGGAGAGTACAGGGCCCCTATGGCTACACCTTC.

For the CDR3, the DNA is TGTGCCAGCAGCGGTCGGGACTTAACGAACACCGGGGAGCTGTTTTTT. Protein sequence: CASSGRDLTNTGELFF. The chain recombines TRBV11-3 with TRBJ2-2, with D possibly being TRBD2 (6 bases). Trimming removed 5 bases from V and 0 bases from J, with 13 bases in between. The CDR3 is 16 amino acids. Per the germline V gene, CDR1 is SGHNT and CDR2 is YENEEA.

A few counts support this clone. Here the CDR3 reads CAWSVIGLGSEKLFF. Written as DNA, the CDR3 is TGTGCCTGGAGTGTAATCGGTCTTGGGAGTGAAAAACTGTTTTTT. V is TRBV30 and J is TRBJ1-4; D call uncertain. The CDR3 runs 15 residues. Between the trimmed V and J ends, which lost 0 bases and 7 bases, there was a span of 15 bases. CDR1 and CDR2 (germline): GTSNPN, SVGIG (reference sequence).

The chain has TRBV5-6 and TRBJ2-1; tentatively, D is TRBD1 (6 bases). V lost 0 bases and J lost 11, with 9 bases in between. Germline values: CDR1 SGHDT, CDR2 YYEEEE. The CDR3 is 12 residues long. This CDR3 reads CASSLEGTKQFF. In DNA, the CDR3 is TGTGCCAGCAGCTTGGAGGGGACAAAGCAGTTCTTC.

The gene calls are TRBV5-1 and TRBJ1-1; D might be TRBD1 (5 bases). In germline, CDR1 is SGHRS, CDR2 YFSETQ. Trimming cost V 4 bases and J 1 base, with 17 bases left between them. The CDR3 loop spans 16 amino acids. Here the CDR3 reads CASSLKNLTENTEAFF. The CDR3, as DNA: TGCGCCAGCAGCCTTAAGAACCTGACAGAGAACACTGAAGCTTTCTTT.

This sequence joins TRBV9 and TRBJ1-1; a possible D gene is TRBD1 (6 bases). V lost 4 bases, J lost 3 bases, and 13 bases lay in between. Per germline, CDR1 SGDLS and CDR2 YYNGEE. This CDR3 is built from 14 residues. The CDR3 DNA follows: TGTGCCAGCAGCATGAGGGGGGGGGACACTGAAGCTTTCTTT. As protein: CASSMRGGDTEAFF.

This clone has just one count. Here the CDR3 reads CASSRTGGFEKLFF. The CDR3 DNA follows: TGTGCCAGCAGTCGGACAGGGGGCTTTGAAAAACTGTTTTTT. This rearrangement joins TRBV7-6 to TRBJ1-4, with 11 bases fitting TRBD1. Germline lookup yields CDR1 SGHVS and CDR2 FNYEAQ. The trim removed 6 bases at V and 7 bases at J, leaving 4 bases unmatched. The CDR3 is 14 amino acids. The full variable domain, rest sourced from reference TRBV7-6 and TRBJ1-4, is GAGVSQSPRYKVTKRGQDVALRCDPISGHVSLYWYRQALGQGPEFLTYFNYEAQQDKSGLPNDRFSAERPEGSISTLTIQRTEQRDSAMYRCASSRTGGFEKLFFGSGTQLSVL.